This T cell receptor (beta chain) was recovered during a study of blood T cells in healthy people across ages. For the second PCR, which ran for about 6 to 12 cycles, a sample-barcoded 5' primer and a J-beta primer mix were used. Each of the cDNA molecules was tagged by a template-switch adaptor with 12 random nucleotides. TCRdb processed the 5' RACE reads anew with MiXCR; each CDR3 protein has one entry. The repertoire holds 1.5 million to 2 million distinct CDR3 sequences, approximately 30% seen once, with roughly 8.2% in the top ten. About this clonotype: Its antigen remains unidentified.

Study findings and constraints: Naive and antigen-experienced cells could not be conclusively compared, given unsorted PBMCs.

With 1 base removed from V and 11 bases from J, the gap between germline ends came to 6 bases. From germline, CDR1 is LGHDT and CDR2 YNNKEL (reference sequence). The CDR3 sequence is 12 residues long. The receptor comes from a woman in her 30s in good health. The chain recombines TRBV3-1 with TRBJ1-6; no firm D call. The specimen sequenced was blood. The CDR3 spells CASSQGCPPLHF. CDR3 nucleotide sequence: TGTGCCAGCAGCCAAGGCTGTCCACCCCTCCACTTT.